The 30 T cell receptor beta chains below come from one sample, sequenced in a study of blood T cell repertoires in COVID-19. The method was immunoSEQ multiplex PCR; TCRdb's version includes in-frame clones alone and lacks a portion of them. The sample has some 120,000 clones, roughly four fifths seen once. Source material: peripheral blood. The receptor source for this set is a woman aged 55-70 years with acute or convalescent COVID-19.

The V gene is TRBV6-5, the J gene TRBJ1-5, with a possible D match to TRBD1 (5 bases). The CDR3 has 16 residues. Germline-derived CDR1 and CDR2 are MNHEY and SVGAGI. V dropped 4 bases and J dropped 0 bases, with 13 bases sitting between them. The CDR3 here is CASSFDRPNSNQPQHF. DNA for the CDR3: TGTGCCAGCAGTTTTGACAGACCTAATAGCAATCAGCCCCAGCATTTT.

In its sample, this clone was seen a few times. CDR3 loop: CASSEGWGPGVNTEAFF. The CDR3 bases are TGTGCCAGCAGTGAGGGCTGGGGGCCCGGAGTGAACACTGAAGCTTTCTTT. The rearrangement links TRBV25-1 to TRBJ1-1; maybe TRBD1 (6 bases). With 3 bases removed from V and 0 bases from J, the gap between germline ends came to 17 bases. From germline, CDR1 is MGHDK and CDR2 SYGVNS. The CDR3 is 17 amino acids.

This clone has a handful of counts. The chain has TRBV7-3 and TRBJ1-1; the D is unclear. V was pared by 8 bases and J by 1 base, with 14 bases between. CDR1 is SGHTA and CDR2 is FQGTGA in the germline V gene. The CDR3 totals 14 residues. The CDR3 reads CASSNGGRNTEAFF. CDR3 nucleotide sequence: TGTGCCAGCTCCAACGGTGGGAGGAACACTGAAGCTTTCTTT.

CDR3 in amino acids: CASTITGGLNTEAFF. CDR3 nucleotides: TGTGCCAGCACAATCACAGGGGGCCTCAACACTGAAGCTTTCTTT. The genes are TRBV18 and TRBJ1-1, with TRBD1 matching 9 bases. Germline assignment: CDR1 KGHSH and CDR2 LQKENI. V shed 8 bases, J shed 2 bases, and the junction held 9 bases outside the gene matches. The CDR3 is made up of 15 amino acids.

This sequence joins TRBV5-4 and TRBJ2-5; 7 bases match TRBD1. Germline V gene sequence: CDR1 SGHNT, CDR2 YYREEE (reference sequence). The CDR3 has 14 amino acids. V dropped 2 bases and J dropped 5; count of bases not matched to a gene: 6. The CDR3 is CASSLKGAGETQYF. The CDR3 nucleotides read TGTGCCAGCAGCTTAAAGGGGGCAGGGGAGACCCAGTACTTC.

The CDR3 coding sequence is TGTGCCAGTAGTCCCCAGGGGGCGGGTCAGCCCCAGCATTTT. Protein product: CASSPQGAGQPQHF. This chain joins TRBV19 and TRBJ1-5, with 8 bases lining up with TRBD1. Germline CDR1 LNHDA, CDR2 SQIVND (reference sequence). The CDR3 contains 14 residues. V was clipped by 5 bases and J by 6 bases; unmatched bases: 6.

V gene TRBV18 combines with J gene TRBJ2-7; possibly TRBD2 for D (7 bases). V gave up 3 bases and J gave up 2 bases, with 14 bases separating them. Germline V gene lookup returns CDR1 KGHSH and CDR2 LQKENI. The CDR3 extends over 15 amino acids. CDR3 nucleotide sequence: TGTGCCAGCTCACCGGCCGGGGGGCCCGCCTACGAGCAGTACTTC. Amino acid sequence: CASSPAGGPAYEQYF.

The chain recombines TRBV19 with TRBJ1-6, with a tentative D call TRBD1 (5 bases). CDR1 is LNHDA and CDR2 is SQIVND in the germline V gene (reference sequence). The CDR3 has 15 amino acids. Trimming stripped 7 bases from V and 10 bases from J, with 20 bases between. CDR3 sequence (DNA): TGTGCCAGTACGAGGACGGGGGGTGAGATGTCACCCCTCCACTTT. Amino acids: CASTRTGGEMSPLHF.

The chain links TRBV12-3 or TRBV12-4 to TRBJ1-6; D is possibly TRBD1 (6 bases). This CDR3 has 13 amino acids. V was clipped by 2 bases and J by 10 bases, with 9 bases between them. The DNA of the CDR3 is TGTGCCAGCAGTTTAAGGACAGAATCACCCCTCCACTTT. Its translation: CASSLRTESPLHF.

The CDR3 is CASSSLAGGPKEQFF. CDR3 DNA: TGTGCCAGCAGTTCACTAGCGGGGGGGCCAAAGGAGCAGTTCTTC. The chain uses TRBV6-6 and TRBJ2-1; TRBD2 aligns across 13 bases. V gave up 4 bases and J gave up 10 bases; unmatched junction bases: 7. The CDR3 runs to 15 residues. Germline values: CDR1 MNHNY, CDR2 SVGAGI (reference sequence).

The chain combines TRBV2 with TRBJ1-6, with 10 nucleotides matching TRBD1. CDR3 length: 16 amino acids. Germline V gene data show CDR1 as SNHLY and CDR2 as FYNNEI. J gave up 5 bases and V 6 bases, and 7 bases lay outside the gene matches. Written as DNA, the CDR3 is TGTGCCAGCAGAGCCGACAGGGGGCGAAATAATTCACCCCTCCACTTT. This translates into CASRADRGRNNSPLHF.

The chain is built from TRBV6-5 and TRBJ1-4; D is unclear. The CDR3 totals 15 residues. Per the germline V gene, CDR1 is MNHEY and CDR2 is SVGAGI. The V and J ends lost 0 bases and 8 bases respectively, with 13 bases between them. In DNA form, the CDR3 reads TGTGCCAGCAGTTACTCCGAGGGAAGGTGGGAAAAACTGTTTTTT. Its translation is CASSYSEGRWEKLFF.

The V gene is TRBV29-1, the J gene TRBJ1-1, with D perhaps TRBD1 (5 bases). This CDR3 spans 13 amino acids. The V gene's germline CDR1 is SQVTM and CDR2 ANQGSEA. Trimming took 4 bases from V and 6 from J, leaving 15 bases between them. The DNA for the CDR3 is TGCAGCGTTGTTTTTCGGGGGGGTTCTGAAGCTTTCTTT. Protein sequence: CSVVFRGGSEAFF.

This chain uses TRBV30 with TRBJ1-1; D is unresolved. The CDR3 extends over 11 amino acids. Germline-derived CDR1 and CDR2 are GTSNPN and SVGIG (reference sequence). The germline V and J ends were trimmed by 4 bases and 12 bases, with 15 bases remaining between them. CDR3 in amino acids: CAWNHAQVTFF. The CDR3 DNA is TGTGCCTGGAACCACGCTCAGGTAACTTTCTTT.

In this sample, this clone turned up once. J is TRBJ1-2 and V is TRBV20-1; 7 nucleotides line up with TRBD1. Germline CDR1 reads DFQATT; CDR2 reads SNEGSKA (reference sequence). The junction had 8 bases not matched to a gene; V was cut back by 3 bases and J by 4 bases. CDR3 size: 14 residues. The CDR3 is CSASSGAGGYGYTF. The CDR3 DNA reads as TGCAGTGCTAGTAGTGGGGCAGGGGGCTATGGCTACACCTTC.

This clone appeared a few times. The chain combines TRBV11-2 with TRBJ2-1, with 12 positions matching TRBD2. Germline values: CDR1 SGHAT, CDR2 FQNNGV. J gave up 10 bases and V 5 bases, and 3 bases lay outside the gene matches. The CDR3 sequence is 13 residues long. The CDR3 reads CASSIGTSGEQFF. CDR3 DNA sequence: TGTGCCAGCAGCATCGGGACTAGCGGGGAGCAGTTCTTC.

The chain links TRBV5-4 to TRBJ1-5, with TRBD1 matching over 9 bases. V shed 2 bases, J shed 9 bases, and the junction held 6 bases outside the gene matches. This CDR3 region has 14 residues. Germline V gene lookup returns CDR1 SGHNT and CDR2 YYREEE (reference sequence). CDR3 nucleotides: TGTGCCAGCAGCTTACAGGGGGCACCCCCGCCCCAGCATTTT. Its translation is CASSLQGAPPPQHF.

V gene TRBV6-1 combines with J gene TRBJ1-2, with TRBD1 matching over 8 bases. Germline V lookup: CDR1 MNHNS, CDR2 SASEGT. The CDR3 runs to 16 residues. The V and J ends lost 2 bases and 4 bases, in that order; junction bases with no gene match: 9. This CDR3 reads CASSEYANGQGYGYTF. The CDR3 DNA sequence: TGTGCCAGCAGTGAATATGCGAACGGACAGGGCTATGGCTACACCTTC.

The rearrangement uses TRBV5-4 and TRBJ2-7; 8 nucleotides agree with TRBD1. CDR1 and CDR2 from the germline V gene are SGHNT and YYREEE (reference sequence). Losses at the gene ends were 0 bases for V and 0 bases for J; bases not matched to a gene: 5. The CDR3 spans 16 residues. CDR3 nucleotide sequence: TGTGCCAGCAGCTTGGCAGGGACAGGCGACTCCTACGAGCAGTACTTC. Its translation is CASSLAGTGDSYEQYF. Filled out from reference TRBV5-4 and TRBJ2-7, the complete variable domain reads ETGVTQSPTHLIKTRGQQVTLRCSSQSGHNTVSWYQQALGQGPQFIFQYYREEENGRGNFPPRFSGLQFPNYSSELNVNALELDDSALYLCASSLAGTGDSYEQYFGPGTRLTVT.

The chain is built from TRBV5-1 and TRBJ1-1; a possible D gene is TRBD1 (5 bases). V lost 2 bases and J lost 4, with 9 bases in between. Germline V lookup: CDR1 SGHRS, CDR2 YFSETQ. This CDR3 has 13 amino acids. This chain's CDR3 is CASSFTGVTEAFF. In nucleotides, the CDR3 is TGCGCCAGCAGCTTTACAGGCGTCACTGAAGCTTTCTTT.

The V call is TRBV4-1, the J call TRBJ2-1; D is possibly TRBD1 (6 bases). The CDR3 sequence is 13 residues long. Between the trimmed V and J ends, which lost 0 bases and 6 bases, there was a span of 6 bases. Germline CDR1 reads MGHRA; CDR2 reads YSYEKL. DNA of the CDR3: TGCGCCAGCAGCCAAGAAGGGGGCAATGAGCAGTTCTTC. Its protein product is CASSQEGGNEQFF.

This rearrangement joins TRBV3-1 (or the pseudogene TRBV3-2) to TRBJ2-3, with no clear D. The CDR3 length is 12 residues. Trimming stripped 1 base from V and 7 bases from J, with 6 bases between. CDR1 is LGHDT, CDR2 YNNKEL, per germline (reference sequence). This CDR3 reads CASSQVIHTQYF. In DNA form, the CDR3 reads TGTGCCAGCAGCCAAGTAATCCATACGCAGTATTTT.

The chain couples TRBV5-1 to TRBJ1-1, with D uncertain. This CDR3 contains 16 residues. CDR1 and CDR2 (germline): SGHRS, YFSETQ. Trimming pared 0 bases from V and 4 bases from J, leaving 16 bases between. For the CDR3, the DNA is TGCGCCAGCAGCTTGGTCGTTGGAGGGCGCGGCACTGAAGCTTTCTTT. Translated, it gives CASSLVVGGRGTEAFF.

This clone was detected only a few times. This rearrangement joins TRBV30 to TRBJ1-5; D ambiguous. The CDR3 has 13 amino acids. CDR1 and CDR2 (germline): GTSNPN, SVGIG (reference sequence). Trimming removed 2 bases at V and 2 bases at J, with 7 bases between. The CDR3 coding sequence is TGTGCCTGGAGTATTACTGGCAATCAGCCCCAGCATTTT. This sequence encodes CAWSITGNQPQHF.

In DNA, the CDR3 is TGCGCCAGCAGCTTGGACGGACAGACAAACTCTGGAAACACCATATATTTT. Translated, it gives CASSLDGQTNSGNTIYF. The chain links TRBV5-1 to TRBJ1-3; D perhaps matches TRBD1 (6 bases). CDR3 length equals 17 residues. The germline V and J ends were trimmed by 0 bases and 0 bases, with 13 bases remaining between them. Germline V lookup: CDR1 SGHRS, CDR2 YFSETQ.

This clone was detected only once. The chain recombines TRBV3-1 (or the pseudogene TRBV3-2) with TRBJ2-3, with 9 positions matching TRBD2. This CDR3 is 15 amino acids long. Germline V gives CDR1 LGHDT, CDR2 YNNKEL (reference sequence). V lost 3 bases to trimming and J lost 4 bases; unmatched junction nucleotides: 5. CDR3 amino acids: CASSQGLAIADTQYF. CDR3 in DNA: TGTGCCAGCAGCCAGGGACTAGCTATAGCAGATACGCAGTATTTT.

Note on this clone: This same CDR3 is encoded by further DNA sequences in the sample. The V and J genes are TRBV5-1 and TRBJ1-1, with a weak D call TRBD1 (6 bases). The CDR3 spans 14 residues. V lost 0 bases, J lost 2 bases, and 8 bases lay in between. CDR1 is SGHRS and CDR2 is YFSETQ in the germline V gene. CDR3 bases: TGCGCCAGCAGCTTGGGGGGGCCCAACACTGAAGCTTTCTTT. This translates into CASSLGGPNTEAFF.

The J gene is TRBJ1-1, the V gene TRBV28; D perhaps matches TRBD1 (6 bases). CDR1 and CDR2 from the germline V gene are MDHEN and SYDVKM. V shed 6 bases and J shed 5 bases, with 13 bases lying between them. The CDR3 length is 13 residues. The CDR3 here is CASSRPQGTEAFF. The CDR3 coding sequence is TGTGCCAGCAGCCGTCCTCAGGGGACTGAAGCTTTCTTT.

The chain uses TRBV5-1 and TRBJ2-7; 8 bases agree with TRBD1. V was clipped by 4 bases and J by 0 bases; unmatched bases: 6. The CDR3 loop spans 15 amino acids. CDR1 is SGHRS and CDR2 is YFSETQ in the germline V gene. In DNA, the CDR3 is TGCGCCAGCAGCCACGGACAGGGTCACTCCTACGAGCAGTACTTC. It specifies CASSHGQGHSYEQYF.

The V and J genes are TRBV10-3 and TRBJ1-6, with unresolved D. This CDR3 is 15 amino acids long. Germline V gene data show CDR1 as ENHRY and CDR2 as SYGVKD. The V end was cut by 0 bases, the J end by 6 bases, with 9 bases between. CDR3 amino acids: CAISESQNGNSPLHF. The CDR3, as DNA: TGTGCCATCAGTGAGTCTCAAAACGGTAATTCACCCCTCCACTTT.